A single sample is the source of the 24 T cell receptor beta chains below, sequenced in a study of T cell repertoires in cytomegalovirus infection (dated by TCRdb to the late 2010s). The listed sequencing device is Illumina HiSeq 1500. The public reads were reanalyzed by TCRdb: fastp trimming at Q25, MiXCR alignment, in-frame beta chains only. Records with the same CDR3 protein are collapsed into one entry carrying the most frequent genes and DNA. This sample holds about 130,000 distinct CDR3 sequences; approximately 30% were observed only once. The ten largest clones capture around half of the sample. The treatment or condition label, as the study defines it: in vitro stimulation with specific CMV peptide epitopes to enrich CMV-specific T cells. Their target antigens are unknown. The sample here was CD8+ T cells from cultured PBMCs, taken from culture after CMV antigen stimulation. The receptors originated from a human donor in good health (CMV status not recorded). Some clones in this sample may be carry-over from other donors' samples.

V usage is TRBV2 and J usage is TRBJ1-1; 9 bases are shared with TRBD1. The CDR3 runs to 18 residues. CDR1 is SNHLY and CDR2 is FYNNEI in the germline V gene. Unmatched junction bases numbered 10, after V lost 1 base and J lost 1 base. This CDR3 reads CASSEGPPGQGPNTEAFF. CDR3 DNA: TGTGCCAGCAGTGAAGGCCCTCCGGGACAGGGACCGAACACTGAAGCTTTCTTT. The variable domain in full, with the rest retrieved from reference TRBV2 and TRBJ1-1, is EPEVTQTPSHQVTQMGQEVILRCVPISNHLYFYWYRQILGQKVEFLVSFYNNEISEKSEIFDDQFSVERPDGSNFTLKIRSTKLEDSAMYFCASSEGPPGQGPNTEAFFGQGTRLTVV.

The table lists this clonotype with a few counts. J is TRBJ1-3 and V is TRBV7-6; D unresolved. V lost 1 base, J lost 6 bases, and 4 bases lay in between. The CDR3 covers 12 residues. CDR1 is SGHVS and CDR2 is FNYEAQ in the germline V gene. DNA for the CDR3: TGTGCCAGCAGCTTAGACCCAAACACCATATATTTT. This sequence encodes CASSLDPNTIYF.

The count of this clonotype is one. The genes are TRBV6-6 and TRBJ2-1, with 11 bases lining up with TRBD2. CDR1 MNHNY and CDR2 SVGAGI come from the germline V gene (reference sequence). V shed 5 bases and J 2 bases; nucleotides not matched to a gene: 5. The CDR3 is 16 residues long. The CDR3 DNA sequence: TGTGCCAGCAGTGGCCTAGCGGGGGGTACCTACAATGAGCAGTTCTTC. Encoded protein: CASSGLAGGTYNEQFF.

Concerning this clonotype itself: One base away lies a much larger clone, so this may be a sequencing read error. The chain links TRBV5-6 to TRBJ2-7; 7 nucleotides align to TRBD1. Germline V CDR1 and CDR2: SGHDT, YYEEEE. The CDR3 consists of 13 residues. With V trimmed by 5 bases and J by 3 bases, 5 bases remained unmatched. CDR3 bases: TGTGCCAGCAGACAGGGACAGCTCTACGAGCAGTACTTC. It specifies CASRQGQLYEQYF.

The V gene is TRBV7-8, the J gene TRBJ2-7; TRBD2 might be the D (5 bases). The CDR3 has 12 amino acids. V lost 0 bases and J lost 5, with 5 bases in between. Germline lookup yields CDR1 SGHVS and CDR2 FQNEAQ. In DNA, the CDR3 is TGTGCCAGCAGCTTAGCTAGCGACGAGCAGTACTTC. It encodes CASSLASDEQYF.

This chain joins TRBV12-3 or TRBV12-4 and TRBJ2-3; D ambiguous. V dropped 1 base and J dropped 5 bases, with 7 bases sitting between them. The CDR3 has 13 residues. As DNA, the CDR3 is TGTGCCAGCAGTTTAGTGTCGAAAGATACGCAGTATTTT. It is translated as CASSLVSKDTQYF.

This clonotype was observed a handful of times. Here the CDR3 reads CAISEPGQGTYEQYF. CDR3 in DNA: TGTGCCATCAGTGAGCCGGGACAGGGAACCTACGAGCAGTACTTC. The gene calls are TRBV10-3 and TRBJ2-7; 9 bases map to TRBD1. The V gene's germline CDR1 is ENHRY and CDR2 SYGVKD. The CDR3 runs to 15 residues. Trimming removed 2 bases from V and 2 bases from J; junction bases left unmatched: 4.

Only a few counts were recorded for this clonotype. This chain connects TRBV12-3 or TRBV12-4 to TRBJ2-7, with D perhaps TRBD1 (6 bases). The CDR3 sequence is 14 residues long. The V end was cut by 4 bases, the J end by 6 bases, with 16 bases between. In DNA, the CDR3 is TGTGCCAGCAGTTCCTCAGGGGCGAACCCCGAGCAGTACTTC. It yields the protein CASSSSGANPEQYF.

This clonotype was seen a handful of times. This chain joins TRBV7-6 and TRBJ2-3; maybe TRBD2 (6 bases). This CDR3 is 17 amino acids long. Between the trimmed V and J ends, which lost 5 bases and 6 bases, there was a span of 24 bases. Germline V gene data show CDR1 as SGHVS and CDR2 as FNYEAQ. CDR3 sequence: CASSLRRDGGVRDTQYF. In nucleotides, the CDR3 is TGTGCCAGCAGCCTCCGCCGCGACGGGGGAGTCCGGGATACGCAGTATTTT.

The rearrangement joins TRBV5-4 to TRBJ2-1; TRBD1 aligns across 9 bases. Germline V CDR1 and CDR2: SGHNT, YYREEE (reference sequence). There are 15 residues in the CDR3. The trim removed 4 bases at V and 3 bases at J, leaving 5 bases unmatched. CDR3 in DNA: TGTGCCAGCAGCGAGGGACAGGGAGACTACAATGAGCAGTTCTTC. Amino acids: CASSEGQGDYNEQFF.

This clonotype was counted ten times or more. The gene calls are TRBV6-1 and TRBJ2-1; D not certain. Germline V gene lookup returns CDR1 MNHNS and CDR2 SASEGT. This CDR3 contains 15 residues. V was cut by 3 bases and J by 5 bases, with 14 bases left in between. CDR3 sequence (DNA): TGTGCCAGCAGTGAGGGGTGGGCGCGTAACAATGAGCAGTTCTTC. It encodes CASSEGWARNNEQFF.

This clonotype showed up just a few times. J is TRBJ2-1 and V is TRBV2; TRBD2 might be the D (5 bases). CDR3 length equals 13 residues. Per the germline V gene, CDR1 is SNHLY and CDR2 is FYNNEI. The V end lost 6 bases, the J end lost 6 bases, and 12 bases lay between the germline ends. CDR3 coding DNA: TGTGCCAGCAGCTTGCTAGCAGGCAATGAGCAGTTCTTC. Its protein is CASSLLAGNEQFF.

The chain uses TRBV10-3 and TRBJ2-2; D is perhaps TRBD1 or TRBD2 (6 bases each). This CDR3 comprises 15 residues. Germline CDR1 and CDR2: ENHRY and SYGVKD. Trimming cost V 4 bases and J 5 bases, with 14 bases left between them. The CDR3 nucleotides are TGTGCCATCAGTGGAACGGGGGCGGGAACCGGGGAGCTGTTTTTT. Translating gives CAISGTGAGTGELFF.

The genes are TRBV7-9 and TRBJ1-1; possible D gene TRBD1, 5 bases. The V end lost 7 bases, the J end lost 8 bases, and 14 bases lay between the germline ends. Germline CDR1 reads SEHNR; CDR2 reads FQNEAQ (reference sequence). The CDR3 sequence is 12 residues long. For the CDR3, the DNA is TGTGCCAGCACCCCCATGGGACTGGAAGCTTTCTTT. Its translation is CASTPMGLEAFF.

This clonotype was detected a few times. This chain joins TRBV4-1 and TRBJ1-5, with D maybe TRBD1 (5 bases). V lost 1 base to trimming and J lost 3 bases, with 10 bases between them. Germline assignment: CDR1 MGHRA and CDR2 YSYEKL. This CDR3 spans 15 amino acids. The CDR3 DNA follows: TGCGCCAGCAGCCAAGGCAGGGCCCCCAATCAGCCCCAGCATTTT. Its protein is CASSQGRAPNQPQHF.

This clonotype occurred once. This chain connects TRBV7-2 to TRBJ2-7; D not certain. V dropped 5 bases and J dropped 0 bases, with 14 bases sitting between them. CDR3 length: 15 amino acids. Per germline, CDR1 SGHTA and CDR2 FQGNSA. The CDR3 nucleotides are TGTGCCAGCAGCCGGGCCGGGTCTAGCTCCTACGAGCAGTACTTC. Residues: CASSRAGSSSYEQYF.

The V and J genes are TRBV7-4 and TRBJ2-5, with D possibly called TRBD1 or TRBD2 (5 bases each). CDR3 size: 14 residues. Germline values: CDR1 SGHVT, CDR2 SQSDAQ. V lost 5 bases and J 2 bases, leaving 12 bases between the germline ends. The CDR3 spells CASSPDWGQETQYF. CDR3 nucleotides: TGTGCCAGCAGCCCTGATTGGGGGCAAGAGACCCAGTACTTC.

The CDR3 DNA reads TGCAGTGCTAGCGGGGGATGGAGTATCCATAATCGAATCCCTAGCACAGATACGCAGTATTTT. As protein: CSASGGWSIHNRIPSTDTQYF. The chain employs TRBV20-1 and TRBJ2-3; D is perhaps TRBD2 (6 bases). The CDR3 runs to 21 residues. In germline, CDR1 is DFQATT, CDR2 SNEGSKA (reference sequence). Trimming pared 3 bases from V and 0 bases from J, leaving 31 bases between.

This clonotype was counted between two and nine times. In DNA, the CDR3 is TGTGCCAGCAGCGTAGATGAGGAACAGGGTACCTATAATTCACCCCTCCACTTT. Residues: CASSVDEEQGTYNSPLHF. The chain has TRBV9 and TRBJ1-6, with D possibly being TRBD1 (6 bases). Per germline, CDR1 SGDLS and CDR2 YYNGEE. Trimming took 0 bases from V and 2 from J, leaving 15 bases between them. The CDR3 has 18 residues.

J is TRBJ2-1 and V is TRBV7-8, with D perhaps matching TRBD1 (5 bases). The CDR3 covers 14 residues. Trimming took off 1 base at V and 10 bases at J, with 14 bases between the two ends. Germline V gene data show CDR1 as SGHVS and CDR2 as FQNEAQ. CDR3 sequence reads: CASSLGPQGGEQFF. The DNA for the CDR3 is TGTGCCAGCAGCTTAGGCCCCCAGGGTGGCGAGCAGTTCTTC.

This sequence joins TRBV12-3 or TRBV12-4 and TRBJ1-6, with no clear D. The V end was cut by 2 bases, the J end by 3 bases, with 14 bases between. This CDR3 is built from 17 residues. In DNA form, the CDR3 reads TGTGCCAGCAGTTTAACCAAGACCGATAACTATAATTCACCCCTCCACTTT. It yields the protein CASSLTKTDNYNSPLHF.

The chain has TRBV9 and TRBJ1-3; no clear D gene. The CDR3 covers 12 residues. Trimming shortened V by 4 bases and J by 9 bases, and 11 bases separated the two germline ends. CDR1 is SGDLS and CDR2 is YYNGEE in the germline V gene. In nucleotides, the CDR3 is TGTGCCAGCAGCCCCTCTAGAGGCACCATATATTTT. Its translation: CASSPSRGTIYF.

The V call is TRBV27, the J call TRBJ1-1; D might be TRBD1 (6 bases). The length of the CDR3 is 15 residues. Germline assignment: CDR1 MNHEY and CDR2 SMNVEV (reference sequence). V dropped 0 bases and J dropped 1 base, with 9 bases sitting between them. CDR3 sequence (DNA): TGTGCCAGCAGTTTATCGAGGGGGGCGAACACTGAAGCTTTCTTT. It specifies CASSLSRGANTEAFF.

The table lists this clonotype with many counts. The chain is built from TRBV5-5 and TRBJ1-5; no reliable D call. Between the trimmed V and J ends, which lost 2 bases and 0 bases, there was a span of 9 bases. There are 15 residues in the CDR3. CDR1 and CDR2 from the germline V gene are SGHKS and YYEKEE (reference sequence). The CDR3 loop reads CASSLGGYSNQPQHF. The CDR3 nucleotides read TGTGCCAGCAGCTTAGGAGGGTATAGCAATCAGCCCCAGCATTTT.